The T cell receptor beta chain described here comes from a study of patients and donors after allogeneic stem cell transplantation. Only a few counts were recorded for this clonotype. TCRdb passed the RT-PCR reads through MiXCR, listing each CDR3 protein once. Of 150,000 to 250,000 distinct CDR3 sequences detected, around two fifths appear once; the ten largest clones hold around 35%. Trimming cost V 4 bases and J 3 bases; bases outside gene matches: 4. Per the germline V gene, CDR1 is SGDLS and CDR2 is YYNGEE. The CDR3 consists of 14 residues. This sequence originates from a human donor who was either an allogeneic HSCT recipient or a stem cell or donor lymphocyte infusion donor (not recorded which). It is not recorded whose cells these are; they may come from a transplant donor. The specimen sequenced was blood, either unsorted or a sorted T cell fraction (not recorded which). This chain joins TRBV9 and TRBJ2-5, with 9 nucleotides matching TRBD2. The CDR3 DNA reads as TGTGCCAGCAGCCCCCGACTAGCGGAAGAGACCCAGTACTTC. Its translation: CASSPRLAEETQYF.